The 8 T cell receptor beta chains in this list originate from one sample, sequenced in a study of blood T cell repertoires in COVID-19. Profiling relied on immunoSEQ multiplex PCR, and the TCRdb table lists in-frame clones only, not all of them. The table has tens of thousands of clones, 73% seen once; the top ten hold approximately 15%. Specimen: peripheral blood. The receptors come from a woman aged 70-85 years with acute or convalescent COVID-19.

This chain links TRBV5-4 with TRBJ1-2; 7 bases are shared with TRBD1. The CDR3 contains 15 residues. After removal of 2 bases from V and 8 bases from J, the junction contained 12 bases not matched to a gene. The germline V gene has CDR1 SGHNT and CDR2 YYREEE (reference sequence). This CDR3 reads CASSLRLTGSFGYTF. The CDR3 DNA reads as TGTGCCAGCAGCTTAAGGTTGACAGGGTCTTTCGGCTACACCTTC.

The chain couples TRBV29-1 to TRBJ1-2; TRBD1 matches 8 bases. Germline CDR1 reads SQVTM; CDR2 reads ANQGSEA. The CDR3 totals 14 residues. Trimming removed 6 bases from V and 7 bases from J; junction bases left unmatched: 13. CDR3 protein: CSVHLQTGDVGYTF. CDR3 DNA: TGCAGCGTCCACTTACAGACAGGGGATGTTGGCTACACCTTC.

This clone was recorded only once. The genes are TRBV29-1 and TRBJ1-4, with TRBD1 matching 9 bases. Germline V gene data show CDR1 as SQVTM and CDR2 as ANQGSEA. The CDR3 totals 15 residues. The V gene end was trimmed by 7 bases and the J gene end by 10 bases; junction bases not matched to a gene: 16. In nucleotides, the CDR3 is TGCAGCGCTATTGAGAGGGACAGGGAAGTGGGAAAACTGTTTTTT. Its protein product is CSAIERDREVGKLFF.

This clone was seen only once. The genes are TRBV19 and TRBJ1-6; 9 bases are shared with TRBD1. The CDR3 runs to 16 residues. The V gene's germline CDR1 is LNHDA and CDR2 SQIVND (reference sequence). The J segment lost 1 base and the V segment lost 6 bases, leaving 4 bases of the junction unmatched. This CDR3 is CASRSDRGSYNSPLHF. The CDR3 nucleotides are TGTGCCAGTAGATCGGACAGGGGTTCCTATAATTCACCCCTCCACTTT.

The chain couples TRBV6-5 to TRBJ1-3; D not certain. This CDR3 region has 15 residues. CDR1 is MNHEY and CDR2 is SVGAGI in the germline V gene. Trimming took off 5 bases at V and 0 bases at J, with 11 bases between the two ends. The DNA of the CDR3 is TGTGCCAGCAGTAATCTCTGGAGCTCTGGAAACACCATATATTTT. This gives the protein CASSNLWSSGNTIYF.

The rearrangement joins TRBV11-2 to TRBJ2-7; weak D call: TRBD2 (6 bases). The CDR3 spans 17 residues. Trimming stripped 5 bases from V and 5 bases from J, with 25 bases between. CDR1 and CDR2 (germline): SGHAT, FQNNGV. Here the CDR3 DNA reads TGTGCCAGCAGCCCGGGGGTGGGGAACAGGATTATCCACGAGCAGTACTTC. Its protein is CASSPGVGNRIIHEQYF.

This rearrangement joins TRBV29-1 to TRBJ2-7; D ambiguous. In germline, CDR1 is SQVTM, CDR2 ANQGSEA. This CDR3 spans 11 amino acids. V lost 7 bases and J lost 1, with 8 bases in between. The CDR3 here is CSAVRSYEQYF. Here the CDR3 DNA reads TGCAGCGCCGTTCGGTCCTACGAGCAGTACTTC.

This rearrangement joins TRBV30 to TRBJ2-5, with a weak D call TRBD2 (6 bases). Germline CDR1 is GTSNPN and CDR2 is SVGIG (reference sequence). This CDR3 is 13 amino acids long. V lost 5 bases and J lost 3, with 13 bases in between. CDR3 loop: CAWGGTIKETQYF. Written as DNA, the CDR3 is TGTGCCTGGGGGGGGACGATCAAAGAGACCCAGTACTTC.